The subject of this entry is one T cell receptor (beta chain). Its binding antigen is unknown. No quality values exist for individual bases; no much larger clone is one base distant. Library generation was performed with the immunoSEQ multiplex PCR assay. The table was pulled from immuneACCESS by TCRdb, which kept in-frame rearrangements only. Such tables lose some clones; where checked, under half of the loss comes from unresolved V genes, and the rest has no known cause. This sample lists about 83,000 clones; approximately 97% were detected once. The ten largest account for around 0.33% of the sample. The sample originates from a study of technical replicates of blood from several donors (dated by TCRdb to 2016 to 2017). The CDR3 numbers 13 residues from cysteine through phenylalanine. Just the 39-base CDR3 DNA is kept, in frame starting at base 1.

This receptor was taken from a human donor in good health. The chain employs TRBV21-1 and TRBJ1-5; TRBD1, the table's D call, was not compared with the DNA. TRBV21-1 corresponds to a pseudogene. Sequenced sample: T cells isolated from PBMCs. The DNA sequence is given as TGTGCCAGCAGGCTGACAGGGGATCAGCCCCAGCATTTT. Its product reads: CASRLTGDQPQHF.